Below are 12 T cell receptor beta chains sequenced from a single sample in a study of tumor-infiltrating lymphocytes in primary liver carcinoma. Researchers generated TCR beta cDNA from 500 to 600 ng of total RNA, relying on a constant-region primer. TCR beta libraries came from three nested multiplex PCR rounds using slightly modified ARM-PCR. A C-beta reverse primer was combined with TRBV1-TRBV30 forward primers in the first two PCR rounds, and each round had about 10 cycles. TCRdb ran MiXCR on the multiplex PCR reads and lists one entry per CDR3 protein. This sample has about 210,000 distinct CDR3 sequences; almost 65% occur once, and the top ten carry approximately 6.5%. Unsorted whole blood supplied the blood RNA, and germline DNA was isolated too. The specimen was peripheral blood. The receptors shown here come from a woman in her fifties or sixties with primary liver carcinoma and hepatitis B virus infection.

CDR3 in amino acids: CASSVLGTEDMNTGELFF. The DNA for the CDR3 is TGTGCCAGTAGCGTACTCGGTACGGAGGACATGAACACCGGGGAGCTGTTTTTT. The rearrangement uses TRBV7-8 and TRBJ2-2; D tentatively reads TRBD1 or TRBD2 (5 bases each). The CDR3 has 18 amino acids. In germline, CDR1 is SGHVS, CDR2 FQNEAQ. V lost 9 bases and J lost 1, with 24 bases in between. Filled out from reference TRBV7-8 and TRBJ2-2, the complete variable domain reads GAGVSQSPRYKVAKRGQDVALRCDPISGHVSLFWYQQALGQGPEFLTYFQNEAQLDKSGLPSDRFFAERPEGSVSTLKIQRTQQEDSAVYLCASSVLGTEDMNTGELFFGEGSRLTVL.

Comment on this clonotype: This clone may be a read error of a much larger clone one base away. The CDR3 sequence is CASSSLRKGSSEAFF. The DNA for the CDR3 is TGTGCCAGCAGTTCGTTAAGAAAGGGTTCTTCTGAAGCTTTCTTT. This chain links TRBV6-2 or TRBV6-3 with TRBJ1-1; D gene uncertain. V was clipped by 4 bases and J by 6 bases, with 18 bases between them. Germline values: CDR1 MNHEY, CDR2 SVGEGT. The CDR3 loop spans 15 amino acids.

This clonotype was seen at least ten times. The chain recombines TRBV11-3 with TRBJ2-3; D is ambiguous. Germline V gene sequence: CDR1 SGHNT, CDR2 YENEEA. The CDR3 spans 13 residues. The V end lost 4 bases, the J end lost 0 bases, and 5 bases lay between the germline ends. This chain's CDR3 is CASSWSSTDTQYF. CDR3 coding DNA: TGTGCCAGCAGCTGGAGTAGCACAGATACGCAGTATTTT.

On this clonotype itself: Since the CDR3 does not end with the conserved phenylalanine or tryptophan, this likely comes from a read error. Because the CDR3's place on the DNA is in doubt, the DNA is left out and the CDR3 is given as listed by TCRdb. This chain uses TRBV4-1 with TRBJ1-5; the table calls TRBD1, which could not be checked here. The CDR3 is 17 amino acids in total, end residues counted. CDR1 is MGHRA, CDR2 YSYEKL, per germline. This CDR3 is CASSQDVAQGVWQPQHI.

A word on this clonotype: At one of its ends the junction is not consistent with the germline gene, which may arise from a read error. CDR3: CSTRSGGTVTQYF. The CDR3 DNA sequence: TGCAGCACCAGGAGTGGCGGCACAGTTACGCAGTATTTT. The chain recombines TRBV29-1 with TRBJ2-3, with D unclear. This CDR3 has 13 residues. Germline V CDR1 and CDR2: SQVTM, ANQGSEA.

Remarks on this clonotype: Germline is not matched at one junction end, which may reflect a read error. The J gene is TRBJ1-2, the V gene TRBV12-3 or TRBV12-4; D perhaps matches TRBD1 (6 bases). This CDR3 is built from 14 residues. The CDR3, as DNA: TGTGCCAGCAGCCAGGACAGCGCTAACTATGGTTACACCTTC. Protein: CASSQDSANYGYTF.

In the case of this clonotype: It may be a read error: a sequence one base away is much more abundant. The genes are TRBV4-2 and TRBJ2-4, with a weak D call TRBD2 (6 bases). The germline V gene has CDR1 LGHNA and CDR2 YNFKEQ. This CDR3 is built from 16 residues. The CDR3 sequence is CASSQVLVAAKSIQYF. In DNA, the CDR3 is TGTGCCAGCAGCCAAGTATTGGTAGCGGCCAAAAGCATTCAGTACTTC.

The CDR3 loop is CASSYYDRGRVTGETQYF. The DNA of the CDR3 is TGTGCCAGCAGTTATTACGACAGGGGGCGGGTAACGGGAGAGACCCAGTACTTC. This chain uses TRBV11-2 with TRBJ2-5; 10 nucleotides align to TRBD1. The V and J ends lost 6 bases and 4 bases, in that order; junction bases with no gene match: 17. The CDR3 runs 18 residues. CDR1 is SGHAT and CDR2 is FQNNGV in the germline V gene.

This sequence joins TRBV5-1 and TRBJ2-5; D perhaps matches TRBD2 (6 bases). Germline-derived CDR1 and CDR2 are SGHRS and YFSETQ. Deletions cut 0 bases from V and 0 bases from J, with 9 bases between. The length of the CDR3 is 15 residues. For the CDR3, the DNA is TGCGCCAGCAGCTTGGCCGGGACTTACCAAGAGACCCAGTACTTC. Encoded protein: CASSLAGTYQETQYF.

This clonotype was seen a handful of times. The chain is built from TRBV28 and TRBJ2-7; D is possibly TRBD1 (6 bases). CDR3 length equals 15 residues. V was trimmed by 1 base and J by 0 bases, leaving 10 bases between them. The V gene's germline CDR1 is MDHEN and CDR2 SYDVKM. This CDR3 reads CASSLSAGVSYEQYF. The CDR3, as DNA: TGTGCCAGCAGTTTATCGGCAGGGGTCTCCTACGAGCAGTACTTC.

This clonotype has a count of ten or more. The chain combines TRBV6-6 with TRBJ2-1, with 13 bases fitting TRBD2. V lost 6 bases, J lost 7 bases, and 6 bases stayed unmatched. The CDR3 loop spans 15 amino acids. Germline CDR1 MNHNY, CDR2 SVGAGI (reference sequence). The CDR3 DNA is TGTGCCAGCAGCCAACTAGCGGGAGGGCCGAATGAGCAGTTCTTC. Its translation is CASSQLAGGPNEQFF.

A few counts support this clonotype. The DNA of the CDR3 is TGTGCCAGCAGTTGGGGGCAGGGATTAGCCAAAAACATTCAGTACTTC. Translated, it gives CASSWGQGLAKNIQYF. The gene calls are TRBV28 and TRBJ2-4; possibly TRBD1 for D (6 bases). Looked up from germline, CDR1 is MDHEN and CDR2 is SYDVKM. The CDR3 runs to 16 residues. The V and J ends lost 4 bases and 0 bases respectively, with 13 bases between them.